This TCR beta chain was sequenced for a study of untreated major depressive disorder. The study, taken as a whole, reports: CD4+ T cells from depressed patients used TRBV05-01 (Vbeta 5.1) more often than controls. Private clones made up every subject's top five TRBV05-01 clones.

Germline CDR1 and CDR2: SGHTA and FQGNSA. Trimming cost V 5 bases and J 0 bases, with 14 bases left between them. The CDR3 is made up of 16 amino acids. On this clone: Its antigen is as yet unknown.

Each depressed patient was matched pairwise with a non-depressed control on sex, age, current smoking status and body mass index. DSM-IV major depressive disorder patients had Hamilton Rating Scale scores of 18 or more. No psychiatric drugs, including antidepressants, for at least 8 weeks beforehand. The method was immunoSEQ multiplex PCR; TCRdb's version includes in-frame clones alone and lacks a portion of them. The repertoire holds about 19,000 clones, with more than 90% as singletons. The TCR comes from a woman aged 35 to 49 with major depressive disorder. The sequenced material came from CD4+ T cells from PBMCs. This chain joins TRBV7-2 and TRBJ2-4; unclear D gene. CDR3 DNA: TGTGCCAGCAGCCCCTCGGTGGGAACAGCCAAAAACATTCAGTACTTC. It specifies CASSPSVGTAKNIQYF. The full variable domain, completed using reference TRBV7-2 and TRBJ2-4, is GAGVSQSPSNKVTEKGKDVELRCDPISGHTALYWYRQSLGQGLEFLIYFQGNSAPDKSGLPSDRFSAERTGGSVSTLTIQRTQQEDSAVYLCASSPSVGTAKNIQYFGAGTRLSVL.